Listed below are T cell receptor beta chains from one sample, sequenced in a study of naive and memory T cell subsets. TCRdb redid the calling of the UMI-ligation and nested PCR reads with MiXCR, one entry per CDR3 protein. The sample holds 35,000 to 40,000 distinct CDR3 sequences, about 11% seen once. Sequencing was performed on skin, taken from a tuberculin skin test site. The receptors derive from an adult in good health. Each CDR3 is given with its conserved first and last residue. D genes are given only for firm matches. The size field is filled for only some rows; it gives once, few, many or a size class.

D: NA
J: TRBJ2-3
size: many
V: TRBV2
CDR3: CASKNTVTDTQYF
DNA: TGTGCCAGCAAGAATACAGTCACAGATACGCAGTATTTT

D: NA
J: TRBJ1-1
size: few
V: TRBV6-5
CDR3: CASSYQGSTEAFF
DNA: TGTGCCAGCAGTTATCAGGGAAGCACTGAAGCTTTCTTT

D: NA
J: TRBJ1-1
size: NA
V: TRBV4-2
CDR3: CASSQTGTEYMNTEAFF
DNA: TGTGCCAGCAGCCAAACCGGGACGGAGTACATGAACACTGAAGCTTTCTTT

D: NA
J: TRBJ1-1
size: NA
V: TRBV10-3
CDR3: CATRDTGSEAFF
DNA: TGTGCCACCCGGGACACGGGTTCCGAAGCTTTCTTT

D: TRBD1
J: TRBJ1-1
size: many
V: TRBV20-1
CDR3: CSANGTGYTPNTEAFF
DNA: TGCAGTGCCAACGGGACAGGTTACACCCCGAACACTGAAGCTTTCTTT

D: TRBD1
J: TRBJ2-4
size: once
V: TRBV12-3/TRBV12-4
CDR3: CASSLAQGPQYF
DNA: TGTGCCAGCAGTTTAGCACAGGGGCCACAGTACTTC

D: NA
J: TRBJ2-5
size: NA
V: TRBV28
CDR3: CASSTWAGNRKKTQYF
DNA: TGTGCCAGCTCTACTTGGGCAGGGAATCGTAAAAAGACCCAGTACTTC

D: NA
J: TRBJ2-2
size: NA
V: TRBV12-3/TRBV12-4
CDR3: CASSPQGVPSEELFF
DNA: TGTGCCAGCAGTCCCCAAGGGGTCCCGTCGGAGGAGCTGTTTTTT

D: NA
J: TRBJ2-1
size: medium-sized
V: TRBV7-2
CDR3: CASSLGRTTGDNEQFF
DNA: TGTGCCAGCAGCTTAGGCCGAACTACCGGGGACAATGAGCAGTTCTTC

D: NA
J: TRBJ2-2
size: few
V: TRBV29-1
CDR3: CSVEAQAGELFF
DNA: TGCAGCGTTGAAGCCCAGGCCGGGGAGCTGTTTTTT

D: NA
J: TRBJ2-3
size: NA
V: TRBV2
CDR3: CASRRTGTQYF
DNA: TGTGCCAGCAGGAGGACCGGTACGCAGTATTTT

D: TRBD2
J: TRBJ2-1
size: few
V: TRBV27
CDR3: CASSLPGLAGVNEQFF
DNA: TGTGCCAGCAGTCTCCCGGGACTAGCGGGAGTTAATGAGCAGTTCTTC

D: NA
J: TRBJ2-3
size: many
V: TRBV5-4
CDR3: CASSSQGATDTQYF
DNA: TGTGCCAGCAGCTCACAGGGTGCGACAGATACGCAGTATTTT

D: NA
J: TRBJ1-2
size: NA
V: TRBV11-2
CDR3: CASSLGWGTDYGYTF
DNA: TGTGCCAGCAGCTTAGGATGGGGGACGGACTATGGCTACACCTTC

D: NA
J: TRBJ1-1
size: few
V: TRBV5-1
CDR3: CASRSGTDTEAFF
DNA: TGCGCCAGCAGGAGTGGGACGGACACTGAAGCTTTCTTT

D: NA
J: TRBJ2-5
size: NA
V: TRBV3-1
CDR3: CASSQVGGTQYF
DNA: TGTGCCAGCAGCCAAGTCGGGGGGACCCAGTACTTC

D: NA
J: TRBJ1-1
size: many
V: TRBV6-1
CDR3: CASSDVRVTEAFF
DNA: TGTGCCAGCAGTGACGTGAGGGTCACTGAAGCTTTCTTT

D: NA
J: TRBJ2-1
size: many
V: TRBV20-1
CDR3: CSARTPSFYNEQFF
DNA: TGCAGTGCCCGGACTCCAAGTTTCTACAATGAGCAGTTCTTC

D: NA
J: TRBJ1-2
size: many
V: TRBV7-8
CDR3: CASSLENLGRHGYTF
DNA: TGTGCCAGCAGCTTAGAGAATCTGGGGAGGCATGGCTACACCTTC

D: NA
J: TRBJ2-1
size: NA
V: TRBV9
CDR3: CASSARDSAYNEQFF
DNA: TGTGCCAGCAGCGCGCGGGACAGCGCCTACAATGAGCAGTTCTTC

D: TRBD1
J: TRBJ2-5
size: once
V: TRBV7-9
CDR3: CASAYGDRGLRETQYF
DNA: TGTGCCAGCGCTTATGGAGACAGGGGGCTACGAGAGACCCAGTACTTC

D: TRBD1
J: TRBJ2-5
size: NA
V: TRBV20-1
CDR3: CSAPGTDKETQYF
DNA: TGCAGTGCTCCCGGGACAGATAAAGAGACCCAGTACTTC

D: TRBD1
J: TRBJ2-1
size: few
V: TRBV12-3/TRBV12-4
CDR3: CASSPKGQAYNEQFF
DNA: TGTGCCAGCAGCCCAAAGGGACAGGCTTACAATGAGCAGTTCTTC

D: TRBD2
J: TRBJ2-1
size: NA
V: TRBV18
CDR3: CASSRESGNNEQFF
DNA: TGTGCCAGCTCGCGGGAGTCTGGGAACAATGAGCAGTTCTTC